This T cell receptor beta chain was recovered during a study of cytomegalovirus exposure and HLA in healthy donors. The PCR employed 60 Vbeta primers together with 13 Jbeta primers. The data were produced by immunoSEQ multiplex PCR, yet TCRdb's version contains in-frame clones alone and is incomplete. Here the sample spans about 160,000 clones, roughly nine tenths being singletons. This clone turned up a few times. Trimming at V came to 0 bases and at J to 4 bases, leaving 5 bases not matched to a gene. Per germline, CDR1 MGHRA and CDR2 YSYEKL. The CDR3 totals 15 residues. The sample comprised PBMCs. The TCR sequence derives from a woman in her twenties or thirties in good health and CMV-seronegative. The chain is built from TRBV4-1 and TRBJ2-7, with 8 bases identical to TRBD2. The CDR3 spells CASSQEPGGSYEQYF. The CDR3 DNA reads as TGCGCCAGCAGCCAAGAGCCGGGAGGGAGTTACGAGCAGTACTTC.